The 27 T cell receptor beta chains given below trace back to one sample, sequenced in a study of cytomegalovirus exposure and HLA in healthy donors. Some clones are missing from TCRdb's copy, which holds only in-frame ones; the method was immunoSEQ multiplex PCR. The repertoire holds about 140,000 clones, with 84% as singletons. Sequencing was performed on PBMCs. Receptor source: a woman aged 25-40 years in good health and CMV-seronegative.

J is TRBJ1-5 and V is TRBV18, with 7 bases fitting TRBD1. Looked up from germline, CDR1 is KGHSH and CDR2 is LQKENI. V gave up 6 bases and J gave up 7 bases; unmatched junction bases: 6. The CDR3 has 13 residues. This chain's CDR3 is CASSPTGAQPQHF. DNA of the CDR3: TGTGCCAGCTCCCCCACAGGGGCGCAGCCCCAGCATTTT.

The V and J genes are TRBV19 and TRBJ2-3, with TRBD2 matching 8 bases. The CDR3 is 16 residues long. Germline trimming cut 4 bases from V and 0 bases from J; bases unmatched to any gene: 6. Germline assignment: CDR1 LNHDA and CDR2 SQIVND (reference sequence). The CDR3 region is CASSTLQRGSTDTQYF. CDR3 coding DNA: TGTGCCAGTAGTACCCTTCAGCGGGGGAGCACAGATACGCAGTATTTT. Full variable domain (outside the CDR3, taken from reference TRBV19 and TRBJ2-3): DGGITQSPKYLFRKEGQNVTLSCEQNLNHDAMYWYRQDPGQGLRLIYYSQIVNDFQKGDIAEGYSVSREKKESFPLTVTSAQKNPTAFYLCASSTLQRGSTDTQYFGPGTRLTVL.

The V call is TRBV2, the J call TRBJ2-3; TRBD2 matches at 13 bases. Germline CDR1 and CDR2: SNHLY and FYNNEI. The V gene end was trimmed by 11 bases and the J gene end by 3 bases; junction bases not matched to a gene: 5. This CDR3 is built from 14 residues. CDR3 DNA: TGTGCCCTCAGGACTAGCGGGGGTACAGATACGCAGTATTTT. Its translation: CALRTSGGTDTQYF.

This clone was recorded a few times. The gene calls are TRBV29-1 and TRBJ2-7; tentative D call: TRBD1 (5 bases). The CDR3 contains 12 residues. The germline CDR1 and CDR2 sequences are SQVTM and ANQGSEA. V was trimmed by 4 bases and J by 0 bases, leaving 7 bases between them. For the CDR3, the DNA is TGCAGCGTTGGACAGTTCTCCTACGAGCAGTACTTC. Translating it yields CSVGQFSYEQYF.

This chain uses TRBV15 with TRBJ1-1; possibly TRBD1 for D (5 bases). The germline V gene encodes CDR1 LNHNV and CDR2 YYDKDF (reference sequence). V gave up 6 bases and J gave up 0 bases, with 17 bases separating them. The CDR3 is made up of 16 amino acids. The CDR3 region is CATRNHPNRLNTEAFF. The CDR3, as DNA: TGTGCCACCAGAAACCACCCTAACAGGTTGAACACTGAAGCTTTCTTT.

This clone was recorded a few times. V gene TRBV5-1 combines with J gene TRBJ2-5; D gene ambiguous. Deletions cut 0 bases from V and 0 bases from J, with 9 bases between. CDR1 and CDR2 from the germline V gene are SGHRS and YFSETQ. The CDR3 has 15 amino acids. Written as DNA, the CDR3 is TGCGCCAGCAGCTTGGGTTCTGTGTACCAAGAGACCCAGTACTTC. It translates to CASSLGSVYQETQYF.

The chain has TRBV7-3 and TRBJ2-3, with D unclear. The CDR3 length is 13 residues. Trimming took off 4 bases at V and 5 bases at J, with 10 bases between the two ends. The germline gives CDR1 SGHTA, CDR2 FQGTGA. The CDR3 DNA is TGTGCCAGCAGCTCAAATACTCTAGATACGCAGTATTTT. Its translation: CASSSNTLDTQYF. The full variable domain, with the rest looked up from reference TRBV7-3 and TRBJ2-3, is GAGVSQTPSNKVTEKGKYVELRCDPISGHTALYWYRQSLGQGPEFLIYFQGTGAADDSGLPNDRFFAVRPEGSVSTLKIQRTERGDSAVYLCASSSNTLDTQYFGPGTRLTVL.

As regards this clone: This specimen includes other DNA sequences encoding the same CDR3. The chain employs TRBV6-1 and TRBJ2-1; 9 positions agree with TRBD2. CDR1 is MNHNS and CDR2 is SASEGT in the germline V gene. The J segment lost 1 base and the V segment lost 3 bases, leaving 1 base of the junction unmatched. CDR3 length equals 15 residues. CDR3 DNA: TGTGCCAGCAGTGAGACTAGCGGATCCTACAATGAGCAGTTCTTC. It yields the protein CASSETSGSYNEQFF.

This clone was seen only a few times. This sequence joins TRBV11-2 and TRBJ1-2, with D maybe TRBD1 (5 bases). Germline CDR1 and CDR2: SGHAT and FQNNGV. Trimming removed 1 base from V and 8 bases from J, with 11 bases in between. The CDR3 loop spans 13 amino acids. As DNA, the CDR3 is TGTGCCAGCAGCTTAGGTCCAGGGCGGGGCTACACCTTC. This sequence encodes CASSLGPGRGYTF.

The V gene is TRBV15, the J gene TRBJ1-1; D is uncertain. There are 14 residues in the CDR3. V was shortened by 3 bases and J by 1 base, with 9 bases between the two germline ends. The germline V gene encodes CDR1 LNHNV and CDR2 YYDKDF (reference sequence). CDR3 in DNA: TGTGCCACCAGCAGCCTCCAGGAGAACACTGAAGCTTTCTTT. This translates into CATSSLQENTEAFF. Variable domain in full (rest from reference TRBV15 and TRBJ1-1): DAMVIQNPRYQVTQFGKPVTLSCSQTLNHNVMYWYQQKSSQAPKLLFHYYDKDFNNEADTPDNFQSRRPNTSFCFLDIRSPGLGDTAMYLCATSSLQENTEAFFGQGTRLTVV.

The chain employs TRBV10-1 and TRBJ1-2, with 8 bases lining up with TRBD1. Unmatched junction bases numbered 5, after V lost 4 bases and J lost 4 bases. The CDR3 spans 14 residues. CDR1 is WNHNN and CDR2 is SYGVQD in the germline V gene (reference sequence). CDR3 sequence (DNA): TGCGCCAGCAGTGGAGGGACAGGTAGCTATGGCTACACCTTC. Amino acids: CASSGGTGSYGYTF.

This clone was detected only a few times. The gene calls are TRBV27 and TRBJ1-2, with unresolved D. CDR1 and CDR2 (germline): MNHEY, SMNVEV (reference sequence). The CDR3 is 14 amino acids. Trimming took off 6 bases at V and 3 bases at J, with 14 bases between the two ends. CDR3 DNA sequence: TGTGCCAGCAGCCTTACCCCGGCGGACTATGGCTACACCTTC. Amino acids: CASSLTPADYGYTF.

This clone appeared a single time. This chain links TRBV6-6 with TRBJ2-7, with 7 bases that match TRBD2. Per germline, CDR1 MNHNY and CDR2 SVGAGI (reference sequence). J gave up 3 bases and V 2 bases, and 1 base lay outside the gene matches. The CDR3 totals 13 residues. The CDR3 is CASSYRTSYEQYF. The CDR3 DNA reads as TGTGCCAGCAGTTACAGGACTAGCTACGAGCAGTACTTC.

The CDR3 nucleotides are TGTGCCGCAACTAGCGGGCCTGAGGGCACCGGGGAGCTGTTTTTT. Translated: CAATSGPEGTGELFF. This chain joins TRBV2 and TRBJ2-2, with 9 bases lining up with TRBD2. Germline lookup yields CDR1 SNHLY and CDR2 FYNNEI. CDR3 length: 15 amino acids. Losses at the gene ends were 11 bases for V and 4 bases for J; bases not matched to a gene: 11. Full variable domain (missing parts from reference TRBV2 and TRBJ2-2): EPEVTQTPSHQVTQMGQEVILRCVPISNHLYFYWYRQILGQKVEFLVSFYNNEISEKSEIFDDQFSVERPDGSNFTLKIRSTKLEDSAMYFCAATSGPEGTGELFFGEGSRLTVL.

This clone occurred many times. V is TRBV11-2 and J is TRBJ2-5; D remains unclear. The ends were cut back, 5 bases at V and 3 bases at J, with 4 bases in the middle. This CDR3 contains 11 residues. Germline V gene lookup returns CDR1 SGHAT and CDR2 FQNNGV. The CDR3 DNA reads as TGTGCCAGCAGCCAAAAAGAGACCCAGTACTTC. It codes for CASSQKETQYF.

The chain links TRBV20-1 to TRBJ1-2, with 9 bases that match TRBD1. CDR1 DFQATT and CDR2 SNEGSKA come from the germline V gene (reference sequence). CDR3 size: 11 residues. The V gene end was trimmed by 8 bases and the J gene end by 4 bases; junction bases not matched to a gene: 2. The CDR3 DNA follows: TGCAGTACAGGGGGCGTCTATGGCTACACCTTC. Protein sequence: CSTGGVYGYTF.

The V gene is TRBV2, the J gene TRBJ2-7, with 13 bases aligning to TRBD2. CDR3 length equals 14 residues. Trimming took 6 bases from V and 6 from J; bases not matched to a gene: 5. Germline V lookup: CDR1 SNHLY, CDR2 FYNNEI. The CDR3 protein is CASSPTSGGAEQYF. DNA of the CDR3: TGTGCCAGCAGCCCAACTAGCGGGGGGGCCGAGCAGTACTTC. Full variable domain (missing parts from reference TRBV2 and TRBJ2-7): EPEVTQTPSHQVTQMGQEVILRCVPISNHLYFYWYRQILGQKVEFLVSFYNNEISEKSEIFDDQFSVERPDGSNFTLKIRSTKLEDSAMYFCASSPTSGGAEQYFGPGTRLTVT.

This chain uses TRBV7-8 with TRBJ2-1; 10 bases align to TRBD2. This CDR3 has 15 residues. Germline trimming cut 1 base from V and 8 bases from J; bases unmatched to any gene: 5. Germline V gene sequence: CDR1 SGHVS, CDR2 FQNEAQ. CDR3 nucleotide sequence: TGTGCCAGCAGCTTAGTTGTAGCGGGGGGACATGAGCAGTTCTTC. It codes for CASSLVVAGGHEQFF.

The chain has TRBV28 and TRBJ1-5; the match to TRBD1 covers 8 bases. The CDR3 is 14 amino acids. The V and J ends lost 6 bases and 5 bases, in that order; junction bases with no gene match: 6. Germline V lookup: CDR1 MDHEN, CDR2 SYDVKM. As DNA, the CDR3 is TGTGCCAGCAGAACGGACAGGGCGGATCAGCCCCAGCATTTT. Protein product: CASRTDRADQPQHF. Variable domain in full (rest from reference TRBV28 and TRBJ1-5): DVKVTQSSRYLVKRTGEKVFLECVQDMDHENMFWYRQDPGLGLRLIYFSYDVKMKEKGDIPEGYSVSREKKERFSLILESASTNQTSMYLCASRTDRADQPQHFGDGTRLSIL.

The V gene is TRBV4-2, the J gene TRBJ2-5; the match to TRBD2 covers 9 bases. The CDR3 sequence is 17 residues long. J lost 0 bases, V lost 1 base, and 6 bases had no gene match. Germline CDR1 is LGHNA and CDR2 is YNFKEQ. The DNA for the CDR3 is TGTGCCAGCAGCCAAGTGAGTCTAGCGGGGTACCAAGAGACCCAGTACTTC. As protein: CASSQVSLAGYQETQYF.

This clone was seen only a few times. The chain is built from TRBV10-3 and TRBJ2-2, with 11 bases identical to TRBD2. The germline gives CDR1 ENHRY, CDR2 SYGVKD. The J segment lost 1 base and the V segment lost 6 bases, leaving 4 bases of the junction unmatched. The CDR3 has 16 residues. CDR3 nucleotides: TGTGCCATCAGGACCACTAGCGGGGGGAACACCGGGGAGCTGTTTTTT. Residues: CAIRTTSGGNTGELFF.

The CDR3 DNA follows: TGTGCCAGTACCCCGGGACAGGGATTTGGCAATCAGCCCCAGCATTTT. This encodes CASTPGQGFGNQPQHF. V is TRBV19 and J is TRBJ1-5; TRBD1 agrees at 9 bases. V lost 7 bases and J lost 2; bases outside the gene matches: 9. This CDR3 region has 16 residues. Germline assignment: CDR1 LNHDA and CDR2 SQIVND (reference sequence).

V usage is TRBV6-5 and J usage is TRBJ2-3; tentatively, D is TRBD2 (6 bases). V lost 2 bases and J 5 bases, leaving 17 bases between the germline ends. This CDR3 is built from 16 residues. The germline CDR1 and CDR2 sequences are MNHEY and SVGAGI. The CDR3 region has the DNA TGTGCCAGCAGTTACCTTTCCGGGGGAGAGGAAGATACGCAGTATTTT. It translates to CASSYLSGGEEDTQYF.

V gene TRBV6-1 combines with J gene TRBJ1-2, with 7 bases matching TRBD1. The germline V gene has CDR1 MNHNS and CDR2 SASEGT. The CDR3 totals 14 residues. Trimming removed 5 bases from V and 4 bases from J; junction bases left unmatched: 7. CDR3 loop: CASSPGQMSYGYTF. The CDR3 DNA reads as TGTGCCAGCAGTCCGGGACAGATGAGCTATGGCTACACCTTC.

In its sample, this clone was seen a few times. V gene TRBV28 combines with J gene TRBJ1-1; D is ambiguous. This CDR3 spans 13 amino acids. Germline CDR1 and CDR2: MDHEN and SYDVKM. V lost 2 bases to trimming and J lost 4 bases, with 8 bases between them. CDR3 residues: CASSLRVSTEAFF. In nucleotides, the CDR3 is TGTGCCAGCAGTTTACGCGTAAGCACTGAAGCTTTCTTT. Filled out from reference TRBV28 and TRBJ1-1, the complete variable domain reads DVKVTQSSRYLVKRTGEKVFLECVQDMDHENMFWYRQDPGLGLRLIYFSYDVKMKEKGDIPEGYSVSREKKERFSLILESASTNQTSMYLCASSLRVSTEAFFGQGTRLTVV.

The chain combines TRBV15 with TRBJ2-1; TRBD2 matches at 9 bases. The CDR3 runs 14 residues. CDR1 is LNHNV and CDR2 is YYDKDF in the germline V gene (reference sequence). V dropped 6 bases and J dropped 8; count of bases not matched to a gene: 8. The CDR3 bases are TGTGCCACCAGTCGCGGGGGGGCCGTTGATGAGCAGTTCTTC. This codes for CATSRGGAVDEQFF.

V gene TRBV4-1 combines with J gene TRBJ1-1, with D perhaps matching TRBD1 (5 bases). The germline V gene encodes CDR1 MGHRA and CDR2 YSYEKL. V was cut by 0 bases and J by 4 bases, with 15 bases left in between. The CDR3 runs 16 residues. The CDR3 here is CASSQESSQGGTEAFF. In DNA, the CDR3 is TGCGCCAGCAGCCAAGAGAGTTCTCAGGGCGGCACTGAAGCTTTCTTT.